This T cell receptor (beta chain) was recovered during a study of beta chain features in type 1 diabetes. Study context: Researchers looked at approximately 100,000,000 sorted cells across all samples.

Expressed TCRB transcripts were sequenced because the isolated RNA had all been reverse transcribed beforehand. The data were produced by immunoSEQ multiplex PCR, yet TCRdb's version contains in-frame clones alone and is incomplete. Of 600,000 to 750,000 clones in the sample, under 15% were seen once. As for this clone: Its cognate antigen is unknown.

Study findings and constraints: Small HLA sub-analyses could not settle whether HLA shapes TCRB rearrangement. Significant though moderate, a shortening of TCRB CDR3s appeared in all four CD4+ subsets of Type 1 diabetes patients. In type 1 diabetes patients, VDJ junctions had fewer insertions; deletions at these junctions were more frequent.

A single heparinised blood sample, averaging about 120 mL, was obtained per donor. Germline-derived CDR1 and CDR2 are SNHLY and FYNNEI. This CDR3 is built from 13 residues. V was clipped by 7 bases and J by 10 bases; unmatched bases: 7. Sequencing was done on a sample of naive CD4+ T cells from blood. V gene TRBV2 combines with J gene TRBJ1-6, with 7 positions matching TRBD1. The sequence was obtained from a man younger than 45 with type 1 diabetes. The CDR3 bases are TGTGCCAGCAAGACTATGGACAGGTCACCCCTCCACTTT. It encodes CASKTMDRSPLHF.